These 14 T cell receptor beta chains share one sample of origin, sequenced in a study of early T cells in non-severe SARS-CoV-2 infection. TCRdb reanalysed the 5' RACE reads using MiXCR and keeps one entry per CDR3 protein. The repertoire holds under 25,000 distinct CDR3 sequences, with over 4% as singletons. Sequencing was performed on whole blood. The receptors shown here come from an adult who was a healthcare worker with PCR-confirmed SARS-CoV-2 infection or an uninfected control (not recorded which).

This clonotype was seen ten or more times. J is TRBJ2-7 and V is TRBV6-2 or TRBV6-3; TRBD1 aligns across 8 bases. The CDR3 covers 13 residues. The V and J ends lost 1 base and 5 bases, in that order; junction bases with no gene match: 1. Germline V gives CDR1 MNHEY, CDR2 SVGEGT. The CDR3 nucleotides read TGTGCCAGCAGTTACTGGACAGGGAACGAGCAGTACTTC. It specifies CASSYWTGNEQYF.

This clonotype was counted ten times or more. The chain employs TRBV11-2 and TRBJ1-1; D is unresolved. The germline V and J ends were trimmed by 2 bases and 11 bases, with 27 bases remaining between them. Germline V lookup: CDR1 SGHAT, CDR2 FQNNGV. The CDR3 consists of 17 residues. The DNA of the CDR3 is TGTGCCAGCAGCTTACGGTTGAGTAGTTTTTTGCTCGCGGGGGCTTTCTTT. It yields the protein CASSLRLSSFLLAGAFF.

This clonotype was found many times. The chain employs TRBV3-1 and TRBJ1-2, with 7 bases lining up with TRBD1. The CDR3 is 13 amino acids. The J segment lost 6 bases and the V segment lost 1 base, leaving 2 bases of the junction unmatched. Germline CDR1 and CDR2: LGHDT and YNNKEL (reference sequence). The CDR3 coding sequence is TGTGCCAGCAGCCAAGTCAGGGGGGATGGCTACACCTTC. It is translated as CASSQVRGDGYTF.

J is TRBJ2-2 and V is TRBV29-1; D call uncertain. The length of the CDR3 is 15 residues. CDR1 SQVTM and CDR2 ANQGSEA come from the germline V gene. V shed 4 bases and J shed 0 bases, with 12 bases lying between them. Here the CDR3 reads CSVAKAPANTGELFF. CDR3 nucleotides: TGCAGCGTTGCTAAAGCCCCCGCGAACACCGGGGAGCTGTTTTTT.

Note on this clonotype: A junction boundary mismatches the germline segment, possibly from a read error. The CDR3 sequence is CANSLSGTDTQYF. CDR3 sequence (DNA): TGTGCCAACAGCTTAAGCGGCACAGATACGCAGTATTTT. V usage is TRBV5-6 and J usage is TRBJ2-3; unclear D gene. The CDR3 extends over 13 amino acids. Per germline, CDR1 SGHDT and CDR2 YYEEEE.

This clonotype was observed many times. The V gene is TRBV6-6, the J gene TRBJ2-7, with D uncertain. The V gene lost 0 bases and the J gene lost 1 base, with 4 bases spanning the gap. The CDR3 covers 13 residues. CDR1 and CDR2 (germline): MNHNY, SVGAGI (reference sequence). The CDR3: CASSYSTSYEQYF. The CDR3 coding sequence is TGTGCCAGCAGTTACTCGACGTCCTACGAGCAGTACTTC.

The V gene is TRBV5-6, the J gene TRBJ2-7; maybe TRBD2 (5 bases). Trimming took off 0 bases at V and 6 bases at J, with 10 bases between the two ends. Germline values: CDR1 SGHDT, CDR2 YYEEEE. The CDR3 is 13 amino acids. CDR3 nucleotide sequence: TGTGCCAGCAGCTTGGGGACTGTCCGCGAGCAGTACTTC. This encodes CASSLGTVREQYF.

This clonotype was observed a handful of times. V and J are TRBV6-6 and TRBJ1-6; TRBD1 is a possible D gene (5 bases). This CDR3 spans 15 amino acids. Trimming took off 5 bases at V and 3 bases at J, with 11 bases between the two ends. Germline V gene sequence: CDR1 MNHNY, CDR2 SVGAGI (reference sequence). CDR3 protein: CASSGGNIYNSPLHF. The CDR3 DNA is TGTGCCAGCAGTGGGGGGAATATCTATAATTCACCCCTCCACTTT.

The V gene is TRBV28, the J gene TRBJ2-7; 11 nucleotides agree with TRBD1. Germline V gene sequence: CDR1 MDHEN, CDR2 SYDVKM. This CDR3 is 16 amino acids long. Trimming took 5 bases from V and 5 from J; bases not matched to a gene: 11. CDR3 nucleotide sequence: TGTGCCAGCAGTGGTCCCGGGACAGGGGGGATACACGAGCAGTACTTC. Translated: CASSGPGTGGIHEQYF.

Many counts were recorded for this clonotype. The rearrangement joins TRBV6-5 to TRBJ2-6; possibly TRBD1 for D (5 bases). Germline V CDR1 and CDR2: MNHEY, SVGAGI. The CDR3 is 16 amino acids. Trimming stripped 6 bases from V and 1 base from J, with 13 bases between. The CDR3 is CASRTPDSSGANVLTF. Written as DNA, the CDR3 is TGTGCCAGCAGGACTCCCGACAGTTCTGGGGCCAACGTCCTGACTTTC.

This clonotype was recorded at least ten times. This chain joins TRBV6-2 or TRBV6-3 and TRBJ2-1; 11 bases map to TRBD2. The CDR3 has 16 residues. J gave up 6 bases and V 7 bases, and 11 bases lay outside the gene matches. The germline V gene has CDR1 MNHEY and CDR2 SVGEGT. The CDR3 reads CASTTPPGLAANEQFF. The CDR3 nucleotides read TGTGCCAGCACCACACCTCCGGGACTAGCGGCCAATGAGCAGTTCTTC.

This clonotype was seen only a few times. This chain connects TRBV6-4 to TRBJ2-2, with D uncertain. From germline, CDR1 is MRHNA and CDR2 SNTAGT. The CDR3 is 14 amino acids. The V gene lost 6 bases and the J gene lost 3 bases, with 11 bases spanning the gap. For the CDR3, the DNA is TGTGCCAGCAGCCCGGAGAAAGACACCGGGGAGCTGTTTTTT. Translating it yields CASSPEKDTGELFF.

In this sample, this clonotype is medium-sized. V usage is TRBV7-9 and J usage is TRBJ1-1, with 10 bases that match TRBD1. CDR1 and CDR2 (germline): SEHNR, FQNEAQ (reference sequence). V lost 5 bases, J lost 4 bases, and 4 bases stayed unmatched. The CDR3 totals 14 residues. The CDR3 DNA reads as TGTGCCAGCAGCGGGACAGGGGTCGGCACTGAAGCTTTCTTT. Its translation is CASSGTGVGTEAFF.

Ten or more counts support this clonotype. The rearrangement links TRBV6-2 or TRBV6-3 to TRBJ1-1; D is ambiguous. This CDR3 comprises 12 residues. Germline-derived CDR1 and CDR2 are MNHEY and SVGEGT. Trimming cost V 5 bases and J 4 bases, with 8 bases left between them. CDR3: CASSTLLTEAFF. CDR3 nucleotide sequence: TGTGCCAGCAGTACCTTGCTCACTGAAGCTTTCTTT.